A selection of T cell receptor beta chains follows, all from one sample in a study of shared clonotypes between healthy human individuals. The assay was immunoSEQ multiplex PCR, and TCRdb's table has in-frame clones only and misses some. The sample includes 2 million to 2.5 million clones, 85% to 95% seen only once; the top ten take more than 0.35%. Material: naive CD4+ T cells from PBMCs. The receptors stem from a man younger than 30 in good health. Some clones in this sample may be carry-over from other donors' samples. Both conserved end residues are part of each CDR3. The D gene is left open where the match is weak. Expanded clones are given a class, and other clones once, few, many or no size at all.

CDR3nt	CDR3aa	d_gene	abundance	v_gene	j_gene
TGTGCCAGCTCAGGACAGGCTCATAGCAATCAGCCCCAGCATTTT	CASSGQAHSNQPQHF	TRBD1	.	TRBV18	TRBJ1-5
TGTGCCAGCAGCTTGGGTGGTCGAGGCGAGCAGTACTTC	CASSLGGRGEQYF	.	.	TRBV5-4	TRBJ2-7
TGTGCCAGCAAAGGGGGGTTGAGGCTTTCGGACAACTATGGCTACACCTTC	CASKGGLRLSDNYGYTF	.	.	TRBV28	TRBJ1-2
TGTGCCAGCAGCCGAAACCGGGGTTCTAACTATGGCTACACCTTC	CASSRNRGSNYGYTF	.	few	TRBV7-9	TRBJ1-2
TGTGCCAGCAGCGTAGGAAGTTTTGGCAGCACAGATACGCAGTATTTT	CASSVGSFGSTDTQYF	.	.	TRBV9	TRBJ2-3
TGCAGCGTTGAAGGCTCAGGGGGCCAGCCCCAGCATTTT	CSVEGSGGQPQHF	TRBD1	.	TRBV29-1	TRBJ1-5
TGCGCCAGCAGCGAGGGACTTGGGGCTTTCAATGAGCAGTTCTTC	CASSEGLGAFNEQFF	.	.	TRBV5-1	TRBJ2-1
TGTGCCAGCAGTAAGCAGGGAGGCAATGAGCAGTTCTTC	CASSKQGGNEQFF	.	.	TRBV7-9	TRBJ2-1
TGTGCCAGCAGCCTCGGACTAGCGGGAGACGGGGGGTACAATGAGCAGTTCTTC	CASSLGLAGDGGYNEQFF	TRBD2	.	TRBV27	TRBJ2-1
TGTGCCAGCAGTTTATCGCCGGGAGTGGTAGGGGAGACCCAGTACTTC	CASSLSPGVVGETQYF	.	.	TRBV27	TRBJ2-5
TGTGCCAGCAGCTTGGAGGCCACATCCTACAATGAGCAGTTCTTC	CASSLEATSYNEQFF	.	.	TRBV5-4	TRBJ2-1
TGTGCCAGCAGTTTACAGGACAGGGGGGGGTACGAGCAGTACTTC	CASSLQDRGGYEQYF	TRBD1	.	TRBV28	TRBJ2-7
TGTGCCAGCAGCTTAGTACGGTTCTTGTCTGCCTCAGAGCAGTACTTC	CASSLVRFLSASEQYF	.	.	TRBV7-9	TRBJ2-7
TGCGCCAGCAGCTCCAGCCCACGGGGAGCCGGGAGCAATCAGCCCCAGCATTTT	CASSSSPRGAGSNQPQHF	.	.	TRBV5-1	TRBJ1-5
TGTGCCAGCAGCCCCCCCGGACAGGGTTTTGCACCCCTCCACTTT	CASSPPGQGFAPLHF	TRBD1	.	TRBV7-2	TRBJ1-6